The rows below give T cell receptor beta chains drawn from one sample of a study of cytomegalovirus exposure and HLA in healthy donors. Produced via immunoSEQ multiplex PCR; TCRdb's table is partial and in-frame only. The table shows approximately 280,000 clones, with roughly 88% occurring only once. What was sequenced was PBMCs. The receptors were sampled from a woman under 30 in good health and CMV-seronegative. The CDR3 runs from the conserved cysteine through the conserved F or W. The D gene is left open where the match is weak.

D gene,V gene,J gene,CDR3 protein,CDR3 DNA
TRBD2,TRBV5-1,TRBJ2-5,CASSSGTISKGETQYF,TGCGCCAGCAGCTCAGGGACTATCTCGAAGGGGGAGACCCAGTACTTC
.,TRBV30,TRBJ1-4,CAGAGGPNEKLFF,TGTGCCGGGGCGGGGGGTCCTAATGAAAAACTGTTTTTT
.,TRBV4-2,TRBJ1-2,CASSPRTGLYGYTF,TGTGCCAGCAGCCCCCGAACAGGGCTCTATGGCTACACCTTC
.,TRBV6-5,TRBJ2-7,CASRDTGLSYEQYF,TGTGCCAGCAGGGATACAGGGTTGAGTTACGAGCAGTACTTC
TRBD1,TRBV28,TRBJ1-5,CASSFGGQGFGQPQHF,TGTGCCAGCAGTTTTGGCGGACAGGGCTTCGGCCAGCCCCAGCATTTT
TRBD1,TRBV6-6,TRBJ1-5,CASRMDRGNNQPQHF,TGTGCCAGCAGAATGGACAGGGGAAACAATCAGCCCCAGCATTTT
.,TRBV18,TRBJ1-5,CASSPRGFSGIDQPQHF,TGTGCCAGCTCACCAAGAGGATTCTCAGGGATCGATCAGCCCCAGCATTTT
.,TRBV5-1,TRBJ2-7,CASSLGSRTYYEQYF,TGCGCCAGCAGCTTGGGGTCTCGGACTTACTACGAGCAGTACTTC
.,TRBV27,TRBJ2-2,CASSLLGRTQRTGELFF,TGTGCCAGCAGTTTATTAGGACGGACCCAGCGGACCGGGGAGCTGTTTTTT
TRBD2,TRBV30,TRBJ2-7,CAWSASGSTIGEQYF,TGTGCCTGGAGTGCTAGCGGGAGTACAATCGGCGAGCAGTACTTC
.,TRBV9,TRBJ2-5,CASSGRDLYF,TGTGCCAGCAGCGGCCGGGATCTTTACTTC
TRBD2,TRBV4-1,TRBJ2-7,CASSQTTGGYEQYF,TGCGCCAGCAGCCAAACTACGGGAGGCTACGAGCAGTACTTC
.,TRBV19,TRBJ2-2,CASTDLWTGELFF,TGTGCCAGTACGGACTTATGGACCGGGGAGCTGTTTTTT
.,TRBV4-1,TRBJ2-3,CASSQLGLETDTQYF,TGCGCCAGCAGCCAGTTGGGACTGGAAACAGATACGCAGTATTTT
.,TRBV7-3,TRBJ1-6,CASSLGRYNSPLHF,TGTGCCAGCAGCTTAGGCAGATATAATTCACCCCTCCACTTT